Each of the 4 T cell receptor beta chains below was sequenced from the same sample in a study of Ad26.COV2.S vaccination and SARS-CoV-2 variants. TCRdb's table, derived via immunoSEQ multiplex PCR, lists solely in-frame clones and lacks some. The table records around 250,000 clones, roughly nine tenths of them present only once. Stated treatment: some 20 received Ad26.COV2.S at low or high dose, single or two shots; 5 received placebo; per-sample allocation not given. Repertoires come from day 63 after the first vaccine or placebo injection. The material sequenced was peripheral blood, taken in a trial of Ad26.COV2.S vaccine versus placebo. The receptors here all came from a person between 18 and 60 years old who received the Ad26.COV2.S COVID-19 vaccine or a placebo.

V gene TRBV27 combines with J gene TRBJ2-7; maybe TRBD1 (6 bases). Deletions cut 6 bases from V and 0 bases from J, with 12 bases between. The germline CDR1 and CDR2 sequences are MNHEY and SMNVEV (reference sequence). The CDR3 sequence is 14 residues long. Here the CDR3 reads CASSRTVLSYEQYV. The CDR3 DNA is TGTGCCAGCAGCCGGACAGTTCTCTCCTACGAGCAGTACGTC.

This clone was counted once. The chain combines TRBV18 with TRBJ2-7; tentative D call: TRBD2 (5 bases). The length of the CDR3 is 13 residues. The V and J ends lost 2 bases and 11 bases respectively, with 16 bases between them. CDR1 is KGHSH, CDR2 LQKENI, per germline. In DNA, the CDR3 is TGTGCCAGCTCACCAAGGGTAGACGGACTGAAGTACGTC. Its protein product is CASSPRVDGLKYV.

V usage is TRBV4-3 and J usage is TRBJ2-4; 7 bases line up with TRBD2. This CDR3 is 16 amino acids long. Losses at the gene ends were 3 bases for V and 1 base for J; bases not matched to a gene: 6. Germline V gene lookup returns CDR1 LGHNA and CDR2 YSLEER. The CDR3 loop is CASSQETSMAKNIQYF. DNA for the CDR3: TGCGCCAGCAGCCAGGAGACTAGCATGGCCAAAAACATTCAGTACTTC.

This chain links TRBV9 with TRBJ2-1; D possibly corresponds to TRBD2 (6 bases). The V end lost 0 bases, the J end lost 7 bases, and 14 bases lay between the germline ends. The germline V gene encodes CDR1 SGDLS and CDR2 YYNGEE. The CDR3 is made up of 15 amino acids. CDR3 DNA: TGTGCCAGCAGCGTAGGTTGGGGCAGCGGGAATGAGCAGTTCTTC. The encoded protein is CASSVGWGSGNEQFF. The complete variable domain, with remaining parts taken from reference TRBV9 and TRBJ2-1, reads DSGVTQTPKHLITATGQRVTLRCSPRSGDLSVYWYQQSLDQGLQFLIQYYNGEERAKGNILERFSAQQFPDLHSELNLSSLELGDSALYFCASSVGWGSGNEQFFGPGTRLTVL.